Reported below is one TCR beta chain. The data were obtained in a study of control samples from healthy donors and cancer patients. The protocol was immunoSEQ multiplex PCR, while the TCRdb copy is restricted to in-frame clones and leaves out a portion. The table lists some 87,000 clones, about nine tenths of them singletons. The CDR3 spans 15 residues. The V gene's germline CDR1 is SGHAT and CDR2 FQDESV (reference sequence). Trimming left V 2 bases short and J 4 bases short, with 14 bases between. The rearrangement joins TRBV11-1 to TRBJ1-2, with D unresolved. The specimen was blood. The sequence was obtained from a man aged 25 to 40 in good health. CDR3 loop: CASSLFEGWAYGYTF. DNA of the CDR3: TGTGCCAGCAGCTTATTTGAGGGATGGGCCTATGGCTACACCTTC.